This T cell receptor (beta chain) originates from a study of naive and memory T cell subsets. The study's findings and limits: In naive cells, over 95% of TCR sequences were seen only once.

Both TRBC1 and TRBC2 were covered by a beta constant-region primer of two equimolar oligonucleotides. The ligated cDNA underwent four PCR rounds using SP2 and nested alpha and beta constant-region primers. Ligation attached a single-stranded oligonucleotide with a 12-nucleotide UMI and the SP2 primer to the cDNA 3' end. Each CDR3 protein is one row after TCRdb ran MiXCR on the UMI-ligation and nested PCR reads. The sample consists of tens of thousands of distinct CDR3 sequences, around 9% of them appearing once. Many counts were recorded for this clonotype. Antigen unknown. The V gene end was trimmed by 6 bases and the J gene end by 0 bases; junction bases not matched to a gene: 12. The CDR3 sequence is 17 residues long. Germline CDR1 is SGHKS and CDR2 is YYEKEE (reference sequence).

This TCR was recovered from a human donor in good health. The chain employs TRBV5-5 and TRBJ2-1, with 7 bases fitting TRBD2. Material: naive CD8+ T cells from blood. This CDR3 reads CASNPGGSTSSYNEQFF. The CDR3 coding sequence is TGTGCCAGCAACCCGGGAGGTTCTACGAGCTCCTACAATGAGCAGTTCTTC.